Below, 15 T cell receptor beta chains from the same sample are listed, as sequenced in a study of identical twins. MiXCR was run by TCRdb on the 5' RACE reads, yielding one entry per CDR3 protein. Of about 290,000 distinct CDR3 sequences listed, more than 8% were seen once; the top ten hold roughly 6.4%. This sample was shared with a second study, whose subject was yellow fever vaccine responses in identical twins.

The sequenced material came from CD8+ T cells sorted from blood. These receptors originate from a young woman in good health.

There are many counts of this clonotype. The CDR3 coding sequence is TGTGCCAGCAGCGGAACGGGACAGGGGTCCTACGAGCAGTACTTC. Translation gives CASSGTGQGSYEQYF. The chain has TRBV28 and TRBJ2-7, with 10 bases aligning to TRBD1. Germline CDR1 is MDHEN and CDR2 is SYDVKM. The CDR3 totals 15 residues. The V gene end was trimmed by 6 bases and the J gene end by 1 base; junction bases not matched to a gene: 6.

J is TRBJ2-7 and V is TRBV2; 12 bases map to TRBD2. Germline V gene sequence: CDR1 SNHLY, CDR2 FYNNEI. V lost 4 bases to trimming and J lost 3 bases; unmatched junction nucleotides: 1. The CDR3 is 14 amino acids. CDR3 amino acids: CASSGLAGVYEQYF. For the CDR3, the DNA is TGTGCCAGCAGTGGACTAGCGGGAGTCTACGAGCAGTACTTC.

There are a few counts of this clonotype. The gene calls are TRBV6-2 or TRBV6-3 and TRBJ1-2; D gene uncertain. The CDR3 spans 13 residues. Trimming left V 4 bases short and J 3 bases short, with 9 bases between. Per germline, CDR1 MNHEY and CDR2 SVGEGT. Written as DNA, the CDR3 is TGTGCCAGCAGTTCCCCCTTCGACTATGGCTACACCTTC. Residues: CASSSPFDYGYTF.

This clonotype occurred a few times. This sequence joins TRBV27 and TRBJ2-1; 10 bases line up with TRBD2. This CDR3 contains 15 residues. Trimming cost V 3 bases and J 8 bases; bases outside gene matches: 7. Looked up from germline, CDR1 is MNHEY and CDR2 is SMNVEV (reference sequence). The chain's CDR3 is CASSFAASGGYEQFF. CDR3 sequence (DNA): TGTGCCAGCAGTTTTGCGGCTAGCGGGGGCTATGAGCAGTTCTTC.

This clonotype has ten or more counts. The chain employs TRBV20-1 and TRBJ2-1, with 9 bases lining up with TRBD2. The J segment lost 0 bases and the V segment lost 1 base, leaving 10 bases of the junction unmatched. Germline V CDR1 and CDR2: DFQATT, SNEGSKA (reference sequence). This CDR3 is built from 18 residues. CDR3: CSARGLAGQSPSYNEQFF. The CDR3 bases are TGCAGTGCTAGAGGCCTAGCGGGACAAAGCCCCTCCTACAATGAGCAGTTCTTC.

The chain couples TRBV11-2 to TRBJ2-7; weak D call: TRBD1 (6 bases). Trimming removed 6 bases from V and 2 bases from J, with 14 bases in between. Per the germline V gene, CDR1 is SGHAT and CDR2 is FQNNGV. This CDR3 is built from 14 residues. CDR3 protein: CASRRRDTPYEQYF. The CDR3 nucleotides are TGTGCCAGCAGACGTCGGGACACCCCCTACGAGCAGTACTTC.

The table lists this clonotype with a few counts. The V and J genes are TRBV10-3 and TRBJ1-2; weak D call: TRBD1 (6 bases). In germline, CDR1 is ENHRY, CDR2 SYGVKD. Trimming pared 2 bases from V and 3 bases from J, leaving 10 bases between. The CDR3 is 14 residues long. CDR3: CAISEPGTHYGYTF. CDR3 in DNA: TGTGCCATCAGTGAGCCCGGGACACACTATGGCTACACCTTC.

This clonotype has ten or more counts. The J gene is TRBJ2-5, the V gene TRBV6-2 or TRBV6-3; 9 bases are shared with TRBD1. There are 14 residues in the CDR3. The V and J ends lost 5 bases and 5 bases, in that order; junction bases with no gene match: 6. Looked up from germline, CDR1 is MNHEY and CDR2 is SVGEGT. The CDR3 nucleotides are TGTGCCAGCAGTCCGGGACAGGGAGTGGAGACCCAGTACTTC. Translated, it gives CASSPGQGVETQYF.

The V gene is TRBV13, the J gene TRBJ2-3, with 9 bases aligning to TRBD2. J lost 4 bases, V lost 5 bases, and 7 bases had no gene match. From germline, CDR1 is PRHDT and CDR2 FYEKMQ (reference sequence). The CDR3 extends over 15 amino acids. The CDR3 DNA reads as TGTGCCAGCAGCAGAGCGGGAGGTGAGGCAGATACGCAGTATTTT. Protein product: CASSRAGGEADTQYF.

The CDR3 DNA is TGTGCCAGCAGCCATTTCGGACAGAACTATGGCTACACCTTC. Translating gives CASSHFGQNYGYTF. The chain joins TRBV3-1 to TRBJ1-2, with D possibly being TRBD1 (6 bases). The CDR3 runs to 14 residues. The germline V gene has CDR1 LGHDT and CDR2 YNNKEL (reference sequence). V was pared by 3 bases and J by 2 bases, with 10 bases between.

The rearrangement joins TRBV6-2 or TRBV6-3 to TRBJ2-7; perhaps TRBD2 as D (6 bases). V lost 2 bases and J lost 3, with 20 bases in between. Germline V gene data show CDR1 as MNHEY and CDR2 as SVGEGT. The CDR3 sequence is 17 residues long. The CDR3 bases are TGTGCCAGCAGTTACCGCCTATTTATTACTAGCTTCTACGAGCAGTACTTC. This codes for CASSYRLFITSFYEQYF.

This clonotype was seen a few times. The V and J genes are TRBV15 and TRBJ2-7, with D possibly called TRBD1 or TRBD2 (5 bases each). Trimming removed 0 bases from V and 6 bases from J, with 9 bases in between. Germline V gene data show CDR1 as LNHNV and CDR2 as YYDKDF (reference sequence). This CDR3 region has 13 residues. The CDR3 here is CATSREVGTEQYF. As DNA, the CDR3 is TGTGCCACCAGCAGAGAAGTAGGGACCGAGCAGTACTTC.

This clonotype was recorded many times. The chain carries TRBV27 and TRBJ1-3, with D maybe TRBD1 (6 bases). Germline assignment: CDR1 MNHEY and CDR2 SMNVEV (reference sequence). Trimming removed 10 bases from V and 6 bases from J, with 16 bases in between. The CDR3 totals 13 residues. The chain's CDR3 is CATKGVEENTIYF. The CDR3 coding sequence is TGTGCCACCAAGGGGGTCGAGGAAAACACCATATATTTT.

This chain joins TRBV5-6 and TRBJ2-7; D gene ambiguous. Germline V gene lookup returns CDR1 SGHDT and CDR2 YYEEEE. V lost 0 bases and J 2 bases, leaving 9 bases between the germline ends. This CDR3 has 14 amino acids. The CDR3 DNA is TGTGCCAGCAGCTTGGCTCAGGCTACCTACGAGCAGTACTTC. It codes for CASSLAQATYEQYF. The full variable domain, completed using reference TRBV5-6 and TRBJ2-7, is DAGVTQSPTHLIKTRGQQVTLRCSPKSGHDTVSWYQQALGQGPQFIFQYYEEEERQRGNFPDRFSGHQFPNYSSELNVNALLLGDSALYLCASSLAQATYEQYFGPGTRLTVT.

This clonotype was counted ten times or more. The J gene is TRBJ2-5, the V gene TRBV12-3 or TRBV12-4; 9 bases are a match to TRBD2. CDR3 size: 14 residues. V dropped 4 bases and J dropped 5; count of bases not matched to a gene: 5. The CDR3 protein is CASSWTSDVETQYF. The CDR3 DNA sequence: TGTGCCAGCAGTTGGACTAGCGATGTTGAGACCCAGTACTTC.